This T cell receptor (beta chain) was obtained from a study of blood T cell repertoires in COVID-19. This clone has only a few counts. Using immunoSEQ multiplex PCR, the repertoire was profiled, and TCRdb retains in-frame clones only, with some absent. Altogether about 89,000 clones are present, about 74% being singletons, with the ten largest covering roughly 45%. Germline CDR1 is LGHNA and CDR2 is YSLEER. V lost 0 bases to trimming and J lost 5 bases, with 19 bases between them. The CDR3 runs 17 residues. This receptor was obtained from a human donor in a cohort sampled during active COVID-19. The chain is built from TRBV4-3 and TRBJ2-5; a possible D gene is TRBD1 (7 bases). The sample was peripheral blood. The CDR3 here is CASSQDISGGGGETQYF. In nucleotides, the CDR3 is TGCGCCAGCAGCCAAGATATTTCAGGGGGAGGTGGGGAGACCCAGTACTTC.